This T cell receptor beta chain was obtained from a study of blood T cell repertoires in COVID-19 (dated by TCRdb to 2019 to 2021). Regarding the complete study: The collaborator samples originated in the United States, Italy and Spain and spanned the acute and convalescent phases of COVID-19. The samples were drawn from two sources: the first 160 participants of the ongoing ImmuneRACE study, and 950 to 1,500 subjects contributed by 6 global collaborators. The dataset comprised deeply sampled blood TCRbeta repertoires from subjects exposed to, actively infected with, or recovered from COVID-19. The prospective study material was composed of cDNA or gDNA derived from T cells, B-cell-depleted T cells, or PBMCs. HLA class I and class II types, where available, came from metadata supplied by the sample provider rather than from assay-based typing. The repertoires were released in a freely available public database intended as a resource for research on the immune response to SARS-CoV-2. Sample metadata almost always included a de-identified subject ID, COVID-19 status, age in years and sex. Overall results and qualifications from the work: The amount of clinical and demographic metadata varied by source and participant and was provided uncurated.

As for this clone: Its antigen remains undetermined. No qualities accompany the bases; no much larger clone lies one base away. Other DNA sequences in the same sample also yield this CDR3.

Participants in the prospective study were enrolled through a virtual design, were aged roughly 18 to 90 years, and lived in roughly 25 United States geographic areas. Cohort assignment in the prospective study relied on participant-reported clinical history from a screening survey and a study questionnaire. Exposed participants had been in contact, within 2 weeks of entering the study, with a person who had a PCR-confirmed or clinician-diagnosed case of COVID-19. In the prospective study, whole blood, serum and a nasopharyngeal or oropharyngeal swab were collected from each participant by mobile phlebotomists. Participants in the prospective study had the option to provide additional blood draws and questionnaires over a 2-month period. Before DNA extraction, blood samples from the prospective study were shipped at room temperature or frozen. TCRbeta CDR3 regions were amplified from genomic DNA by means of the immunoSEQ Assay, a bias-controlled multiplex PCR. In the paper's pipeline: The number of nucleated cells in each sample was estimated by amplification of reference gene primers within the assay. Sequence reads were collapsed and filtered to measure the absolute abundance of every unique TCRbeta CDR3 rearrangement. Productive Simpson clonality was computed per sample as the square root of Simpson's diversity index over productive rearrangements. Entries here come from immuneACCESS through TCRdb and include only in-frame sequences with V and J called. Some clones fail to appear in such tables; in the studies checked, an unresolved V gene covers under half of the shortfall, and the cause of the remainder is unknown. V, J and clone size reflect that table, while D and trimming were determined from the DNA. In this sample the table shows about 270,000 clones, approximately 90% of which occur a single time. In total, the top ten clones hold less than 3.5% of the sample.

The CDR3, from cysteine to phenylalanine, totals 15 residues. Only the CDR3 DNA stays, 45 bases, in frame from base 1. From the germline V gene, CDR1 is KGHSH and CDR2 is LQKENI. The junction shows trimming of 3 bases on V and 8 bases on J, and the gene matches do not reach 8 bases of it. This receptor was identified in a man aged 35 to 55 who had been exposed to COVID-19. Sequenced: PBMCs or T cells enriched from blood (not recorded which). Rearrangement joined TRBV18 to TRBJ1-4; the junction holds 8 bases that match TRBD1. The DNA sequence reads TGTGCCAGCTCACCTAGGACAGGGAGGAACGAAAAACTGTTTTTT. The translation is CASSPRTGRNEKLFF. Beyond the CDR3, the reference TRBV18 and TRBJ1-4 genes provide the residues; the full variable domain reads: NAGVMQNPRHLVRRRGQEARLRCSPMKGHSHVYWYRQLPEEGLKFMVYLQKENIIDESGMPKERFSAEFPKEGPSILRIQQVVRGDSAAYFCASSPRTGRNEKLFFGSGTQLSVL.